This TCR beta chain comes out of a study of shared clonotypes between healthy human individuals. Positively selected for CCR7, the CD45RO-negative cells used as naive CD8 cells excluded terminally differentiated effector memory CD45RA+ cells. Generated by immunoSEQ multiplex PCR, the TCRdb table keeps only in-frame clones and is missing some. The sample includes under 1 million clones, 85% to 95% of them seen just once. The CDR3 extends over 14 amino acids. The sequence came from a man in his thirties or forties in good health. Sequences were obtained from naive CD8+ T cells sorted from blood. The gene calls are TRBV21-1 and TRBJ1-3. TRBV21-1 is described as a pseudogene. CDR3 nucleotide sequence: TGTGCCAGCAGCAAACCCGTACCTGGAAACACCATATATTTT. Its protein product is CASSKPVPGNTIYF.